These 23 T cell receptor beta chains came from one sample sequenced in a study of OX40 agonist ivuxolimab in advanced cancers. Method: immunoSEQ multiplex PCR; TCRdb's copy keeps in-frame clones and lacks some. The sample carries roughly 71,000 clones, approximately 91% recorded once. Sequencing was performed on CD4+ or CD8+ T cells sorted from blood, taken in a trial of the OX40 agonist ivuxolimab. The receptors were gathered from an adult with an advanced solid tumor such as melanoma, head and neck, liver or kidney cancer.

The rearrangement uses TRBV9 and TRBJ2-3; TRBD1 matches 7 bases. Per the germline V gene, CDR1 is SGDLS and CDR2 is YYNGEE. V was pared by 0 bases and J by 1 base, with 5 bases of the junction left unmatched. This CDR3 contains 16 residues. The CDR3 here is CASSVVGGHGTDTQYF. DNA of the CDR3: TGTGCCAGCAGCGTAGTAGGGGGCCACGGCACAGATACGCAGTATTTT.

V is TRBV27 and J is TRBJ2-7; 7 bases align to TRBD1. The CDR3 has 16 amino acids. CDR1 is MNHEY, CDR2 SMNVEV, per germline (reference sequence). V lost 0 bases and J lost 3; bases outside the gene matches: 8. The CDR3 nucleotides read TGTGCCAGCAGTTTATCCGGGACAGAAAGGGGCTACGAGCAGTACTTC. Its translation: CASSLSGTERGYEQYF.

The rearrangement uses TRBV4-2 and TRBJ2-7, with D hard to call. The CDR3 sequence is 15 residues long. V was trimmed by 0 bases and J by 2 bases, leaving 11 bases between them. CDR1 is LGHNA, CDR2 YNFKEQ, per germline. CDR3 coding DNA: TGTGCCAGCAGCCAAGATGTAACAGCGACCTACGAGCAGTACTTC. Translated, it gives CASSQDVTATYEQYF.

The genes are TRBV28 and TRBJ1-3; D remains ambiguous. CDR1 MDHEN and CDR2 SYDVKM come from the germline V gene. Trimming stripped 3 bases from V and 4 bases from J, with 22 bases between. CDR3 length equals 18 residues. In nucleotides, the CDR3 is TGTGCCAGCAGTTTCGTCGCGGGCTATCGGGCCATAGGAAACACCATATATTTT. This sequence encodes CASSFVAGYRAIGNTIYF. Full variable domain (outside the CDR3, taken from reference TRBV28 and TRBJ1-3): DVKVTQSSRYLVKRTGEKVFLECVQDMDHENMFWYRQDPGLGLRLIYFSYDVKMKEKGDIPEGYSVSREKKERFSLILESASTNQTSMYLCASSFVAGYRAIGNTIYFGEGSWLTVV.

V and J are TRBV5-8 and TRBJ2-4; no clear D gene. CDR1 and CDR2 from the germline V gene are SGHTS and YDEGEE. This CDR3 comprises 11 residues. V lost 4 bases and J 8 bases, leaving 7 bases between the germline ends. The CDR3 DNA reads as TGTGCCAGCAGCGCCGGATACATTCAGTACTTC. It translates to CASSAGYIQYF.

Only a few counts were recorded for this clone. This chain joins TRBV28 and TRBJ1-1; 7 positions match TRBD1. Germline V CDR1 and CDR2: MDHEN, SYDVKM. The CDR3 consists of 14 residues. V gave up 5 bases and J gave up 3 bases; unmatched junction bases: 6. CDR3 loop: CASSVDREDTEAFF. DNA of the CDR3: TGTGCCAGCAGTGTTGACAGGGAGGACACTGAAGCTTTCTTT.

The chain is built from TRBV7-9 and TRBJ2-5, with unresolved D. Trimming pared 4 bases from V and 5 bases from J, leaving 17 bases between. The length of the CDR3 is 15 residues. CDR1 and CDR2 (germline): SEHNR, FQNEAQ (reference sequence). The CDR3, as DNA: TGTGCCAGCAGCTGGGAAGACGGCCTCGGGGAGACCCAGTACTTC. Amino acids: CASSWEDGLGETQYF.

The V gene is TRBV11-2, the J gene TRBJ1-3, with TRBD1 as a possible D gene (5 bases). The CDR3 sequence is 15 residues long. V lost 4 bases and J 1 base, leaving 11 bases between the germline ends. Germline lookup yields CDR1 SGHAT and CDR2 FQNNGV. The CDR3 nucleotides read TGTGCCAGCAGCTCAGATGGGGGGTCTGGAAACACCATATATTTT. It is translated as CASSSDGGSGNTIYF.

The chain links TRBV5-6 to TRBJ2-3; D uncertain. CDR3 length equals 12 residues. Trimming shortened V by 8 bases and J by 0 bases, and 7 bases separated the two germline ends. Germline V lookup: CDR1 SGHDT, CDR2 YYEEEE. The CDR3 spells CASQDSTDTQYF. CDR3 in DNA: TGTGCCAGTCAAGACAGCACAGATACGCAGTATTTT.

The chain uses TRBV4-1 and TRBJ2-4; weak D call: TRBD1 (6 bases). The CDR3 has 17 residues. V lost 1 base to trimming and J lost 1 base, with 14 bases between them. Germline values: CDR1 MGHRA, CDR2 YSYEKL. The CDR3 DNA follows: TGCGCCAGCAGCCAAGTAGGGTGGGACATGGCCAAAAACATTCAGTACTTC. It codes for CASSQVGWDMAKNIQYF.

The chain combines TRBV5-1 with TRBJ2-7, with TRBD1 matching over 8 bases. CDR3 length equals 14 residues. CDR1 is SGHRS, CDR2 YFSETQ, per germline. The ends lost 1 base at V and 5 bases at J; junction bases unmatched: 5. CDR3 sequence reads: CASSLLGQDNEQYF. In DNA, the CDR3 is TGCGCCAGCAGCTTGTTGGGACAGGACAACGAGCAGTACTTC.

V and J are TRBV28 and TRBJ2-7; D may be TRBD1 (6 bases). V was trimmed by 5 bases and J by 6 bases, leaving 17 bases between them. The CDR3 has 14 amino acids. Germline CDR1 is MDHEN and CDR2 is SYDVKM. CDR3 residues: CASSRRQDTAEQYF. The DNA for the CDR3 is TGTGCCAGCAGTCGAAGACAGGACACCGCCGAGCAGTACTTC. The full variable domain, completed using reference TRBV28 and TRBJ2-7, is DVKVTQSSRYLVKRTGEKVFLECVQDMDHENMFWYRQDPGLGLRLIYFSYDVKMKEKGDIPEGYSVSREKKERFSLILESASTNQTSMYLCASSRRQDTAEQYFGPGTRLTVT.

This clone was counted a single time. The V gene is TRBV11-3, the J gene TRBJ2-1, with D possibly called TRBD1 or TRBD2 (5 bases each). This CDR3 region has 19 residues. Germline V gene sequence: CDR1 SGHNT, CDR2 YENEEA. The V gene lost 0 bases and the J gene lost 4 bases, with 22 bases spanning the gap. The CDR3 loop reads CASSLELAMRGLGYNEQFF. The CDR3 DNA reads TGTGCCAGCAGCTTAGAATTGGCTATGAGGGGCCTGGGTTACAATGAGCAGTTCTTC. The full variable domain, in which reference TRBV11-3 and TRBJ2-1 provide the parts outside the CDR3, is EAGVVQSPRYKIIEKKQPVAFWCNPISGHNTLYWYLQNLGQGPELLIRYENEEAVDDSQLPKDRFSAERLKGVDSTLKIQPAELGDSAVYLCASSLELAMRGLGYNEQFFGPGTRLTVL.

The rearrangement joins TRBV2 to TRBJ2-7, with D hard to call. The CDR3 totals 13 residues. Trimming took off 0 bases at V and 2 bases at J, with 5 bases between the two ends. Germline CDR1 and CDR2: SNHLY and FYNNEI. The CDR3 DNA is TGTGCCAGCAGTGAAGCTGATACCTACGAGCAGTACTTC. Protein product: CASSEADTYEQYF.

The genes are TRBV11-1 and TRBJ2-5; 9 bases match TRBD2. The CDR3 sequence is 15 residues long. The junction had 12 bases not matched to a gene; V was cut back by 8 bases and J by 5 bases. The germline CDR1 and CDR2 sequences are SGHAT and FQDESV (reference sequence). This CDR3 reads CASGAGGAYSETQYF. The CDR3 DNA sequence: TGTGCCAGCGGTGCGGGGGGGGCTTATTCCGAGACCCAGTACTTC. Looking up the rest from reference TRBV11-1 and TRBJ2-5 gives the full variable domain: EAEVAQSPRYKITEKSQAVAFWCDPISGHATLYWYRQILGQGPELLVQFQDESVVDDSQLPKDRFSAERLKGVDSTLKIQPAELGDSAMYLCASGAGGAYSETQYFGPGTRLLVL.

This clone was seen a handful of times. The chain recombines TRBV19 with TRBJ1-5; no clear D gene. The length of the CDR3 is 14 residues. Germline CDR1 and CDR2: LNHDA and SQIVND (reference sequence). V was pared by 5 bases and J by 2 bases, with 10 bases between. CDR3: CASSAYIGNQPQHF. The CDR3 DNA sequence: TGTGCCAGTAGTGCCTACATAGGCAATCAGCCCCAGCATTTT.

This clone was detected a few times. The chain has TRBV16 and TRBJ1-2; weak D call: TRBD1 (5 bases). Trimming took 9 bases from V and 1 from J, leaving 12 bases between them. In germline, CDR1 is KGHSY, CDR2 FQNENV. This CDR3 comprises 13 residues. The CDR3 nucleotides read TGTGCCAGTAAGGGGAGCGATAACTATGGCTACACCTTC. Its protein product is CASKGSDNYGYTF.

V usage is TRBV10-3 and J usage is TRBJ2-7; the D gene is possibly TRBD1 (6 bases). The V and J ends lost 3 bases and 2 bases respectively, with 11 bases between them. The CDR3 has 14 amino acids. CDR1 is ENHRY and CDR2 is SYGVKD in the germline V gene. CDR3 residues: CAISDRGEAYEQYF. As DNA, the CDR3 is TGTGCCATCAGTGACAGGGGCGAAGCCTACGAGCAGTACTTC.

The rearrangement links TRBV21-1 to TRBJ1-5. TRBV21-1 is marked as a pseudogene. This CDR3 spans 14 amino acids. CDR3 sequence reads: CARSHCGRGQPQHF. CDR3 nucleotide sequence: TGTGCCCGCTCCCACTGCGGGCGCGGTCAGCCCCAGCATTTT.

V and J are TRBV7-3 and TRBJ2-1, with 7 positions matching TRBD1. The CDR3 covers 15 residues. With V trimmed by 3 bases and J by 5 bases, 7 bases remained unmatched. The germline V gene has CDR1 SGHTA and CDR2 FQGTGA. Here the CDR3 reads CASSLRGQDNNEQFF. The DNA of the CDR3 is TGTGCCAGCAGCTTGAGGGGGCAGGACAACAATGAGCAGTTCTTC.

This chain uses TRBV11-2 with TRBJ2-5; TRBD2 matches 7 bases. The V segment lost 5 bases and the J segment 0 bases; nucleotides outside the gene matches: 9. CDR3 size: 16 residues. The V gene's germline CDR1 is SGHAT and CDR2 FQNNGV. The CDR3 here is CASSDPSGANQETQYF. Written as DNA, the CDR3 is TGTGCCAGCAGCGATCCTAGCGGAGCTAACCAAGAGACCCAGTACTTC.

The chain is built from TRBV7-2 and TRBJ1-5; the D is unclear. CDR1 is SGHTA and CDR2 is FQGNSA in the germline V gene. This CDR3 spans 14 amino acids. With 2 bases removed from V and 1 base from J, the gap between germline ends came to 6 bases. The DNA for the CDR3 is TGTGCCAGCAGCTTAATACCGAGCAATCAGCCCCAGCATTTT. As protein: CASSLIPSNQPQHF.

This chain uses TRBV4-1 with TRBJ2-7; D gene unclear. Germline CDR1 MGHRA, CDR2 YSYEKL. This CDR3 has 12 residues. V was shortened by 1 base and J by 3 bases, with 4 bases between the two germline ends. The CDR3 sequence: CASSQAGYEQYF. The CDR3 bases are TGCGCCAGCAGCCAAGCGGGCTACGAGCAGTACTTC.